This T cell receptor (beta chain) was profiled in a study of vaccination and CD4 T cells after COVID-19. The time point denotes: late sampling 161 to 241 days after vaccination in a few convalescent patients. As to treatment: roughly nine-day PBMC culture with coronavirus spike peptide pools or control peptides (ViraFEST assay). The authors cultured about 2 million PBMCs per well with around 10 IU/ml IL-2 and 7.5 to 10 ug/ml peptide pools. The Oncomine TCR Beta short-read assay sequenced DNA from cultured CD4+ T cells. TCRdb independently ran MiXCR on the PCR reads; one entry per CDR3 protein. The table has approximately 23,000 distinct CDR3 sequences, around two fifths seen once; the top ten hold about 5%. With respect to this clonotype: Its target is not known.

The CDR3 covers 16 residues. Germline loops: CDR1 LNHNV, CDR2 YYDKDF (reference sequence). V lost 5 bases, J lost 2 bases, and 16 bases lay in between. This chain joins TRBV15 and TRBJ1-5, with D tentatively TRBD1 (5 bases). The receptor comes from a human donor who had recovered from COVID-19. The sequencing used CD4+ T cells from blood, cultured in vitro, collected about 7 months after SARS-CoV-2 vaccination. CDR3 sequence reads: CATSFPGPSGNQPQHF. The DNA of the CDR3 is TGTGCCACCAGCTTCCCGGGACCGAGCGGCAATCAGCCCCAGCATTTT.